A single sample gave rise to the 18 T cell receptor beta chains below, sequenced in a study of PD-1 blockade in mismatch repair-deficient tumors. Generated by immunoSEQ multiplex PCR, the TCRdb table keeps only in-frame clones and is missing some. This sample carries about 35,000 clones, more than 70% of them seen once, and the ten largest clones take under 3.5%. This specimen was PBMCs, taken approximately 6 weeks after starting pembrolizumab. The receptors derive from an adult with mismatch repair-deficient cancer.

The chain is built from TRBV14 and TRBJ1-2; D gene uncertain. Germline values: CDR1 SGHDN, CDR2 FVKESK. Between the trimmed V and J ends, which lost 0 bases and 8 bases, there was a span of 7 bases. This CDR3 is 12 amino acids long. As DNA, the CDR3 is TGTGCCAGCAGCCAAGAGTATTTAGGCTACACCTTC. Translated: CASSQEYLGYTF.

This clone appeared once. This sequence joins TRBV11-2 and TRBJ1-5; TRBD1 agrees at 10 bases. The CDR3 sequence is 15 residues long. Germline-derived CDR1 and CDR2 are SGHAT and FQNNGV. Trimming at V came to 5 bases and at J to 5 bases, leaving 6 bases not matched to a gene. CDR3 nucleotides: TGTGCCAGCAGCCCGACAGGGGGCGGGGATCAGCCCCAGCATTTT. This encodes CASSPTGGGDQPQHF.

The chain couples TRBV5-1 to TRBJ2-5, with TRBD1 as a possible D gene (6 bases). The J call may be incorrect, as the DNA end agrees better with TRBJ2-7. The CDR3 extends over 14 amino acids. Germline lookup yields CDR1 SGHRS and CDR2 YFSETQ. CDR3 in DNA: TGCGCCAGCAGCTCGGCAGGGGAATCCTACGAGCAGTACTTC. It is translated as CASSSAGESYEQYF.

The chain carries TRBV2 and TRBJ2-5; 9 positions agree with TRBD2. CDR3 length equals 14 residues. V lost 3 bases and J lost 4; bases outside the gene matches: 3. Per germline, CDR1 SNHLY and CDR2 FYNNEI. In DNA, the CDR3 is TGTGCCAGCAGTGAGGGGACTAGCATAGAGACCCAGTACTTC. Protein sequence: CASSEGTSIETQYF. The full variable domain, rest sourced from reference TRBV2 and TRBJ2-5, is EPEVTQTPSHQVTQMGQEVILRCVPISNHLYFYWYRQILGQKVEFLVSFYNNEISEKSEIFDDQFSVERPDGSNFTLKIRSTKLEDSAMYFCASSEGTSIETQYFGPGTRLLVL.

This chain joins TRBV5-1 and TRBJ2-5; D is unclear. The last part of the DNA fits TRBJ2-7 better; the J call may be wrong. Germline CDR1 SGHRS, CDR2 YFSETQ. The CDR3 has 11 amino acids. DNA of the CDR3: TGCGCCAGCAGCTTGGGGTTCGAGCAGTACTTC. It translates to CASSLGFEQYF.

The V gene is TRBV18, the J gene TRBJ1-2; TRBD1 matches at 12 bases. The CDR3 is 16 amino acids. Germline trimming cut 1 base from V and 5 bases from J; bases unmatched to any gene: 5. Germline CDR1 is KGHSH and CDR2 is LQKENI. CDR3 nucleotides: TGTGCCAGCTCACCACTCCCGGGACAGGGGGCTTATGGCTACACCTTC. Protein: CASSPLPGQGAYGYTF. The full variable domain, completed using reference TRBV18 and TRBJ1-2, is NAGVMQNPRHLVRRRGQEARLRCSPMKGHSHVYWYRQLPEEGLKFMVYLQKENIIDESGMPKERFSAEFPKEGPSILRIQQVVRGDSAAYFCASSPLPGQGAYGYTFGSGTRLTVV.

This rearrangement joins TRBV14 to TRBJ1-1; TRBD1 matches at 11 bases. The CDR3 is made up of 17 amino acids. The germline gives CDR1 SGHDN, CDR2 FVKESK. Losses at the gene ends were 1 base for V and 6 bases for J; bases not matched to a gene: 10. Here the CDR3 reads CASSQAGTGGWVPEAFF. The CDR3 DNA reads TGTGCCAGCAGCCAAGCGGGGACAGGGGGTTGGGTACCTGAAGCTTTCTTT.

V gene TRBV9 combines with J gene TRBJ2-2, with a weak D call TRBD1 (5 bases). Germline V lookup: CDR1 SGDLS, CDR2 YYNGEE. Trimming left V 7 bases short and J 6 bases short, with 10 bases between. This CDR3 has 12 residues. DNA of the CDR3: TGTGCCAGCTCCAAGGGGCCCGGGGAGCTGTTTTTT. This codes for CASSKGPGELFF.

The chain employs TRBV28 and TRBJ1-4, with 7 nucleotides matching TRBD1. With V trimmed by 5 bases and J by 10 bases, 7 bases remained unmatched. The CDR3 runs to 13 residues. Germline loops: CDR1 MDHEN, CDR2 SYDVKM. CDR3: CASSRQGGLKLFF. Here the CDR3 DNA reads TGTGCCAGCAGTCGACAGGGCGGGTTAAAACTGTTTTTT.

The chain employs TRBV14 and TRBJ1-3, with 7 bases aligning to TRBD1. J was trimmed by 4 bases and V by 3 bases; bases with no gene match: 3. Germline CDR1 and CDR2: SGHDN and FVKESK. The CDR3 is made up of 14 amino acids. CDR3: CASSHRTGGNTIYF. The CDR3 bases are TGTGCCAGCAGCCACCGGACAGGCGGAAACACCATATATTTT.

The chain couples TRBV30 to TRBJ2-5; D perhaps matches TRBD2 (6 bases). CDR1 is GTSNPN, CDR2 SVGIG, per germline (reference sequence). The CDR3 is 16 residues long. V was trimmed by 5 bases and J by 2 bases, leaving 21 bases between them. CDR3 sequence: CAWGASGRLAQETQYF. The CDR3 bases are TGTGCCTGGGGTGCAAGTGGTCGGCTAGCGCAAGAGACCCAGTACTTC.

The chain uses TRBV5-1 and TRBJ2-1, with TRBD2 matching over 8 bases. With V trimmed by 6 bases and J by 3 bases, 8 bases remained unmatched. In germline, CDR1 is SGHRS, CDR2 YFSETQ. The CDR3 is 15 residues long. The CDR3 sequence is CASNGGAGFYNEQFF. CDR3 DNA: TGCGCCAGCAACGGGGGGGCCGGCTTCTACAATGAGCAGTTCTTC.

V usage is TRBV2 and J usage is TRBJ2-1; TRBD2 matches at 8 bases. Per the germline V gene, CDR1 is SNHLY and CDR2 is FYNNEI. The CDR3 extends over 14 amino acids. The V gene end was trimmed by 7 bases and the J gene end by 4 bases; junction bases not matched to a gene: 6. The CDR3 nucleotides read TGTGCCAGCACTCGGGGGGGAAGGTACAATGAGCAGTTCTTC. It encodes CASTRGGRYNEQFF.

The genes are TRBV28 and TRBJ2-3; tentative D call: TRBD2 (6 bases). V lost 3 bases to trimming and J lost 1 base, with 11 bases between them. The CDR3 is made up of 15 amino acids. Per germline, CDR1 MDHEN and CDR2 SYDVKM. The CDR3 sequence: CASSLGGTGTDTQYF. The CDR3 nucleotides read TGTGCCAGCAGTTTGGGCGGGACCGGCACAGATACGCAGTATTTT.

This clone was counted between two and nine times. The chain couples TRBV5-1 to TRBJ2-7, with TRBD2 matching 11 bases. This CDR3 spans 15 amino acids. J was trimmed by 4 bases and V by 3 bases; bases with no gene match: 6. CDR1 is SGHRS, CDR2 YFSETQ, per germline. This CDR3 reads CASSSLTSGIYEQYF. CDR3 DNA sequence: TGCGCCAGCAGCTCGTTGACTAGCGGGATATACGAGCAGTACTTC.

The rearrangement joins TRBV28 to TRBJ2-1, with 8 bases identical to TRBD2. The CDR3 runs 15 residues. J lost 9 bases, V lost 3 bases, and 10 bases had no gene match. Germline lookup yields CDR1 MDHEN and CDR2 SYDVKM. CDR3 DNA: TGTGCCAGCAGTTTGGCGGGATTTAGCGGGGCTGAGCAGTTCTTC. Its translation is CASSLAGFSGAEQFF. Full variable domain (missing parts from reference TRBV28 and TRBJ2-1): DVKVTQSSRYLVKRTGEKVFLECVQDMDHENMFWYRQDPGLGLRLIYFSYDVKMKEKGDIPEGYSVSREKKERFSLILESASTNQTSMYLCASSLAGFSGAEQFFGPGTRLTVL.

The chain is built from TRBV5-1 and TRBJ2-7; D possibly corresponds to TRBD1 (6 bases). The CDR3 spans 16 residues. The V end lost 4 bases, the J end lost 2 bases, and 19 bases lay between the germline ends. Germline assignment: CDR1 SGHRS and CDR2 YFSETQ. The CDR3 DNA reads as TGCGCCAGCAGCCCGGGCTCAGGGGACGCGGCCTACGAGCAGTACTTC. Translating gives CASSPGSGDAAYEQYF.

The chain combines TRBV7-9 with TRBJ2-1, with D possibly being TRBD2 (6 bases). Per the germline V gene, CDR1 is SEHNR and CDR2 is FQNEAQ (reference sequence). The CDR3 has 14 amino acids. V lost 1 base and J lost 7, with 11 bases in between. DNA of the CDR3: TGTGCCAGCAGCTTAGGGCTAGCGAGTAATGAGCAGTTCTTC. Amino acids: CASSLGLASNEQFF.